The 15 T cell receptor beta chains given below trace back to one sample, sequenced in a study of PD-1 blockade in mismatch repair-deficient tumors. Produced via immunoSEQ multiplex PCR; TCRdb's table is partial and in-frame only. Here the sample spans tens of thousands of clones, roughly 78% being singletons. The sequences come from peripheral blood, collected 4 weeks after starting pembrolizumab. The source of these receptors is an adult with mismatch repair-deficient cancer.

The chain combines TRBV7-3 with TRBJ2-5; TRBD2 matches at 16 bases. The CDR3 has 21 amino acids. Trimming took 0 bases from V and 2 from J; bases not matched to a gene: 12. Per germline, CDR1 SGHTA and CDR2 FQGTGA. The CDR3 region has the DNA TGTGCCAGCAGCTTAACCGCACCTGGGACTAGCGGGAGGGCGGGTCAAGAGACCCAGTACTTC. Its translation is CASSLTAPGTSGRAGQETQYF.

J is TRBJ2-7 and V is TRBV27, with D unresolved. In germline, CDR1 is MNHEY, CDR2 SMNVEV (reference sequence). V was shortened by 5 bases and J by 0 bases, with 8 bases between the two germline ends. The CDR3 totals 13 residues. CDR3 region: CASSLQPSYEQYF. DNA of the CDR3: TGTGCCAGCAGTCTCCAGCCCTCCTACGAGCAGTACTTC.

This chain connects TRBV5-1 to TRBJ2-1, with D perhaps matching TRBD1 or TRBD2 (6 bases each). The CDR3 totals 14 residues. The V gene lost 10 bases and the J gene lost 5 bases, with 19 bases spanning the gap. CDR1 and CDR2 (germline): SGHRS, YFSETQ. The chain's CDR3 is CAAGKGDFDNEQFF. DNA for the CDR3: TGCGCCGCAGGGAAGGGGGACTTTGACAATGAGCAGTTCTTC. Full variable domain (outside the CDR3, taken from reference TRBV5-1 and TRBJ2-1): KAGVTQTPRYLIKTRGQQVTLSCSPISGHRSVSWYQQTPGQGLQFLFEYFSETQRNKGNFPGRFSGRQFSNSRSEMNVSTLELGDSALYLCAAGKGDFDNEQFFGPGTRLTVL.

V gene TRBV19 combines with J gene TRBJ2-6; D not certain. Germline loops: CDR1 LNHDA, CDR2 SQIVND (reference sequence). V lost 6 bases, J lost 2 bases, and 11 bases lay in between. This CDR3 has 15 residues. CDR3 coding DNA: TGTGCCAGTAGCCTTCGGTTCGCTGGGGCCAACGTCCTGACTTTC. It encodes CASSLRFAGANVLTF.

V gene TRBV18 combines with J gene TRBJ1-5; D uncertain. The CDR3 covers 12 residues. Trimming shortened V by 0 bases and J by 7 bases, and 4 bases separated the two germline ends. Per germline, CDR1 KGHSH and CDR2 LQKENI. For the CDR3, the DNA is TGTGCCAGCTCACCACCGGACCAGCCCCAGCATTTT. This sequence encodes CASSPPDQPQHF.

The V gene is TRBV28, the J gene TRBJ2-7; TRBD1 agrees at 8 bases. There are 15 residues in the CDR3. V trimming: 9 bases; J trimming: 2 bases; junction bases outside the gene matches: 12. Germline V gene lookup returns CDR1 MDHEN and CDR2 SYDVKM. CDR3 in DNA: TGTGCCAGTAACATCCGGGACAGGCCTACCTACGAGCAGTACTTC. Translated, it gives CASNIRDRPTYEQYF.

The chain links TRBV11-2 to TRBJ1-4; D is undetermined. V lost 7 bases, J lost 3 bases, and 9 bases lay in between. This CDR3 comprises 13 residues. Per germline, CDR1 SGHAT and CDR2 FQNNGV. CDR3 sequence: CASTARANEKLFF. The CDR3 coding sequence is TGTGCCAGCACCGCAAGGGCTAATGAAAAACTGTTTTTT. Combining the CDR3 with reference TRBV11-2 and TRBJ1-4 gives the whole variable domain EAGVAQSPRYKIIEKRQSVAFWCNPISGHATLYWYQQILGQGPKLLIQFQNNGVVDDSQLPKDRFSAERLKGVDSTLKIQPAKLEDSAVYLCASTARANEKLFFGSGTQLSVL.

The V and J genes are TRBV19 and TRBJ2-7, with D tentatively TRBD2 (5 bases). This CDR3 comprises 13 residues. The ends were cut back, 1 base at V and 6 bases at J, with 10 bases in the middle. From germline, CDR1 is LNHDA and CDR2 SQIVND (reference sequence). CDR3 coding DNA: TGTGCCAGTAGTATAGGGGAGTGGGGCGAGCAGTACTTC. Protein sequence: CASSIGEWGEQYF.

This clone was observed a few times. The gene calls are TRBV19 and TRBJ2-2; D is ambiguous. The V and J ends lost 3 bases and 2 bases respectively, with 7 bases between them. The CDR3 has 14 residues. Germline lookup yields CDR1 LNHDA and CDR2 SQIVND (reference sequence). CDR3 nucleotide sequence: TGTGCCAGTAGTATTACCCCTAACACCGGGGAGCTGTTTTTT. It encodes CASSITPNTGELFF.

CDR3 in DNA: TGCGCCAGCAGCCCCTCCGGGACAGGGGGCGTGGGCTACACCTTC. This sequence encodes CASSPSGTGGVGYTF. This chain joins TRBV5-1 and TRBJ1-2; 12 bases line up with TRBD1. This CDR3 contains 15 residues. V lost 4 bases, J lost 8 bases, and 9 bases stayed unmatched. Germline lookup yields CDR1 SGHRS and CDR2 YFSETQ.

The chain employs TRBV4-2 and TRBJ2-7; the D is unclear. CDR1 LGHNA and CDR2 YNFKEQ come from the germline V gene. Trimming removed 5 bases at V and 6 bases at J, with 14 bases between. CDR3 size: 13 residues. The CDR3: CASSWPSGGEQYF. As DNA, the CDR3 is TGTGCCAGCAGCTGGCCCTCGGGTGGCGAGCAGTACTTC.

CDR3 coding DNA: TGTGCCAGCAGTTCGACTAGCGGGACCGGTGAGCAGTTCTTC. This gives the protein CASSSTSGTGEQFF. The chain carries TRBV28 and TRBJ2-1; 11 bases agree with TRBD2. Germline CDR1 and CDR2: MDHEN and SYDVKM. CDR3 length equals 14 residues. V lost 4 bases, J lost 9 bases, and 5 bases stayed unmatched.

The DNA of the CDR3 is TGTGCCACCAGCAGAGATGGGAGGGCCTCTAATGAGCAGTTCTTC. Amino acid sequence: CATSRDGRASNEQFF. The genes are TRBV15 and TRBJ2-1; 7 bases align to TRBD2. Trimming removed 0 bases from V and 7 bases from J; junction bases left unmatched: 6. The CDR3 has 15 amino acids. Germline CDR1 LNHNV, CDR2 YYDKDF (reference sequence).

This chain links TRBV5-6 with TRBJ2-7, with D perhaps being TRBD1 or TRBD2 (7 bases each). V lost 4 bases and J 3 bases, leaving 20 bases between the germline ends. The CDR3 has 16 amino acids. Germline-derived CDR1 and CDR2 are SGHDT and YYEEEE. This chain's CDR3 is CASSVGGGYSYYEQYF. The DNA of the CDR3 is TGTGCCAGCAGCGTGGGAGGGGGCTATTCCTACTACGAGCAGTACTTC.

As regards this clone: A junction end diverges from the germline sequence, so it may reflect a read error. CDR3 in DNA: TGTGCTAGCAGCTCTACTAGCGGATACACCGGGGAGCTGTTTTTT. It codes for CASSSTSGYTGELFF. The chain is built from TRBV7-7 and TRBJ2-2; 8 nucleotides agree with TRBD2. The germline gives CDR1 SSHAT, CDR2 FNYEAQ (reference sequence). CDR3 length: 15 residues.